The 10 T cell receptor beta chains below come from one sample, sequenced in a study of neurological immune-mediated disorders. MiXCR, applied by TCRdb to the 5' RACE reads, yields one record per CDR3 protein. The sample yields about 55,000 distinct CDR3 sequences, around 3.5% seen once. The sequenced material came from PBMCs. Every receptor here comes from a man aged 60-69 years with multiple sclerosis.

This clonotype has ten or more counts. The chain combines TRBV20-1 with TRBJ2-3; a possible D gene is TRBD1 (6 bases). CDR3 length: 16 amino acids. With 0 bases removed from V and 2 bases from J, the gap between germline ends came to 15 bases. Per the germline V gene, CDR1 is DFQATT and CDR2 is SNEGSKA (reference sequence). The CDR3 loop reads CSARDPDRTTTDTQYF. In nucleotides, the CDR3 is TGCAGTGCTAGAGATCCGGACAGAACAACCACAGATACGCAGTATTTT.

This clonotype was counted many times. The genes are TRBV29-1 and TRBJ2-7; TRBD2 matches 7 bases. Trimming at V came to 7 bases and at J to 3 bases, leaving 9 bases not matched to a gene. In germline, CDR1 is SQVTM, CDR2 ANQGSEA. CDR3 length equals 13 residues. The CDR3 DNA reads as TGCAGCGCCGCGCGGGGGACCAGCTACGAGCAGTACTTC. As protein: CSAARGTSYEQYF.

This clonotype showed up many times. The chain has TRBV29-1 and TRBJ1-1, with 8 positions matching TRBD1. CDR3 size: 13 residues. Germline CDR1 reads SQVTM; CDR2 reads ANQGSEA. With 6 bases clipped from V and 1 base from J, the junction kept 4 bases outside the gene matches. The CDR3 protein is CSVNTGGNTEAFF. CDR3 DNA sequence: TGCAGCGTGAATACAGGGGGGAACACTGAAGCTTTCTTT.

In the case of this clonotype: This could be a read error, since a much larger clone is one nucleotide away. The V call is TRBV20-1, the J call TRBJ1-3; perhaps TRBD1 as D (6 bases). The CDR3 length is 14 residues. V lost 0 bases and J 5 bases, leaving 11 bases between the germline ends. The germline V gene encodes CDR1 DFQATT and CDR2 SNEGSKA (reference sequence). CDR3 loop: CSARDLGDRNTIYF. The CDR3 bases are TGCAGTGCTAGAGATTTAGGGGACAGAAACACCATATATTTT.

Ten or more counts support this clonotype. This chain joins TRBV6-6 and TRBJ2-1; 9 bases are shared with TRBD2. This CDR3 has 15 amino acids. J was trimmed by 7 bases and V by 7 bases; bases with no gene match: 11. Germline CDR1 MNHNY, CDR2 SVGAGI (reference sequence). CDR3 coding DNA: TGTGCCAGCATCGGTAGCGGGCGGGGGGGAAATGAGCAGTTCTTC. It yields the protein CASIGSGRGGNEQFF.

This clonotype has at least ten counts. The chain combines TRBV7-2 with TRBJ2-5; 9 bases match TRBD1. The junction had 8 bases not matched to a gene; V was cut back by 5 bases and J by 4 bases. Germline V gene lookup returns CDR1 SGHTA and CDR2 FQGNSA. There are 15 residues in the CDR3. The CDR3 bases are TGTGCCAGCAGCACTCCACAGGGGGCGGGAGAGACCCAGTACTTC. Protein sequence: CASSTPQGAGETQYF.

Ten or more counts support this clonotype. V usage is TRBV20-1 and J usage is TRBJ1-2; 10 positions match TRBD1. The CDR3 is 15 residues long. Unmatched junction bases numbered 4, after V lost 3 bases and J lost 0 bases. The germline V gene encodes CDR1 DFQATT and CDR2 SNEGSKA (reference sequence). CDR3 amino acids: CSASPGQGTNYGYTF. The CDR3 coding sequence is TGCAGTGCTAGTCCGGGACAGGGGACTAACTATGGCTACACCTTC.

The table lists this clonotype with many counts. V is TRBV12-3 or TRBV12-4 and J is TRBJ1-1, with 9 bases lining up with TRBD1. Trimming at V came to 3 bases and at J to 11 bases, leaving 7 bases not matched to a gene. The CDR3 runs to 13 residues. The CDR3 DNA is TGTGCCAGCAGTTTTGGTGCACAGGGGGCGGCTTTCTTT. It encodes CASSFGAQGAAFF.

This clonotype was counted at least ten times. The rearrangement uses TRBV19 and TRBJ1-1; possible D gene TRBD1, 5 bases. The CDR3 extends over 14 amino acids. CDR1 is LNHDA and CDR2 is SQIVND in the germline V gene (reference sequence). With 5 bases removed from V and 1 base from J, the gap between germline ends came to 11 bases. The CDR3 spells CASSLQVGNTEAFF. Written as DNA, the CDR3 is TGTGCCAGTAGTCTACAGGTTGGGAACACTGAAGCTTTCTTT.

This clonotype was picked up many times. V and J are TRBV10-3 and TRBJ2-1; 8 nucleotides align to TRBD2. The CDR3 loop spans 14 amino acids. The trim removed 5 bases at V and 8 bases at J, leaving 8 bases unmatched. Germline CDR1 and CDR2: ENHRY and SYGVKD. CDR3 bases: TGTGCCATCAGTTCCAGCGGGGGCATCTATGAGCAGTTCTTC. Translating it yields CAISSSGGIYEQFF.